Listed below are T cell receptor beta chains from one sample, sequenced in a study of cytomegalovirus exposure and HLA in healthy donors. Assay used: immunoSEQ multiplex PCR; TCRdb lists only in-frame clones, some missing. The sample consists of 150,000 to 200,000 clones, 79% of them appearing once. Specimen: PBMCs. The receptors come from a woman aged 45-60 years in good health and CMV-seronegative. Each CDR3 is given with its conserved first and last residue.

v_call	j_call	cdr3_aa
TRBV6-1	TRBJ2-5	CASSVSGTQYF
TRBV19	TRBJ1-5	CASSLRTGSDQPQHF
TRBV29-1	TRBJ2-2	CSAGPGEREYTGELFF
TRBV7-2	TRBJ2-3	CASSLVKAGIWSDTQYF
TRBV7-9	-	CASRLPGQSYEQYF
TRBV28	TRBJ1-5	CASSLGQGHQPQHF
TRBV28	TRBJ1-1	CASSLLLGLLNTEAFF
TRBV19	TRBJ2-3	CASTVGGGTDTQYF
TRBV5-1	TRBJ2-7	CASSSYPTGGGYEQYF
TRBV19	TRBJ1-1	CASSIKGQGASTEAFF
TRBV5-1	TRBJ2-3	CASNQDRGRNTQYF
TRBV28	TRBJ2-1	CASNVMGGSSYNEQFF
TRBV6-5	TRBJ2-7	CASRQAGPGYEQYF
TRBV7-2	TRBJ2-7	CASSPLAEGYEQYF
TRBV29-1	TRBJ2-1	CSVLAGANDEQFF
TRBV29-1	TRBJ2-7	CSVQGLAGGKQQYF
TRBV7-8	TRBJ1-6	CASSFEGVGVNSPLHF
TRBV28	TRBJ1-1	CASRTQGNTEAFF
TRBV9	TRBJ2-5	CASSVGQAQETQYF
TRBV11-2	TRBJ1-3	CASSITRGSGNTIYF
TRBV27	TRBJ1-6	CASSLFPVLNSPLHF
TRBV19	TRBJ2-5	CASGGLAETQYF
TRBV28	TRBJ1-5	CASKEGANQPQHF